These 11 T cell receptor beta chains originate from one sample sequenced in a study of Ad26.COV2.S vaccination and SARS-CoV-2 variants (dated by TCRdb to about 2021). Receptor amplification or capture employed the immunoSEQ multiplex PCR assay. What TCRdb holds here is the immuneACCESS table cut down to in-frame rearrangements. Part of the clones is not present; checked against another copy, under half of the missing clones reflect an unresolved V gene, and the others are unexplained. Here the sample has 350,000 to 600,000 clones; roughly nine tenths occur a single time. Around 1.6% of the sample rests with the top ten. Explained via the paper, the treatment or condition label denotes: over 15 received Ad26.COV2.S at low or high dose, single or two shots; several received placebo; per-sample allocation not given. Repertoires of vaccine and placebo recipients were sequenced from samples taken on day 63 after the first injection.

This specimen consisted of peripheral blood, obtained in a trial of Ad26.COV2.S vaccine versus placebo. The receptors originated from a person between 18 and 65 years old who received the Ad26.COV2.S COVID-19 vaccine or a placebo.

For the CDR3, the DNA is TGTGCCAGCAGCCTGATTCAGCCCCAGCATTTT. Translated, it gives CASSLIQPQHF. The V call is TRBV2, the J call TRBJ1-5, with D uncertain. In germline, CDR1 is SNHLY, CDR2 FYNNEI. V was shortened by 6 bases and J by 6 bases, with 6 bases between the two germline ends. The CDR3 spans 11 residues.

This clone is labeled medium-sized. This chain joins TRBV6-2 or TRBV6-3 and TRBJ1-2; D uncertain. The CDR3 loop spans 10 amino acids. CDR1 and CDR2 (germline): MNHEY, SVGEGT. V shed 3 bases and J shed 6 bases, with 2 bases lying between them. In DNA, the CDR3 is TGTGCCAGCAGTTATCATGGCTACACCTTC. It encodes CASSYHGYTF.

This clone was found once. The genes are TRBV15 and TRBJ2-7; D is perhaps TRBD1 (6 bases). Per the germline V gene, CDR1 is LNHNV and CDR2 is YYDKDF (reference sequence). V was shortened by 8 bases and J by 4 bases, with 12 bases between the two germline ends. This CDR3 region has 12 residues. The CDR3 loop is CATRGDTYEQYF. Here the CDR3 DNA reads TGTGCCACCCGAGGGGACACTTACGAGCAGTACTTC.

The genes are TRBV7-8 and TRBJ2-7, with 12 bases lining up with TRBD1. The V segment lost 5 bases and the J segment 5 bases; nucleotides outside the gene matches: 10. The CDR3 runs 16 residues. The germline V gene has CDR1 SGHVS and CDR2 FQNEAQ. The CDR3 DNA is TGTGCCAGCAGCCCCCCGGGACAGGGGGCAGGGCACGAGCAGTACTTC. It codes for CASSPPGQGAGHEQYF.

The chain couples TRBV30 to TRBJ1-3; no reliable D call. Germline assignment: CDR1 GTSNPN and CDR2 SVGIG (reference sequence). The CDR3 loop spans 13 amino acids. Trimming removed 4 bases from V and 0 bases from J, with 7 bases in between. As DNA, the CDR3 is TGTGCCTGGATAGGTCTCTCTGGAAACACCATATATTTT. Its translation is CAWIGLSGNTIYF.

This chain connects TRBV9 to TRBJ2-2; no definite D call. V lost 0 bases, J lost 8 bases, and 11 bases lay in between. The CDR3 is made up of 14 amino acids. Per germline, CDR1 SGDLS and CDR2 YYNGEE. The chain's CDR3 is CASSVASNVGELFF. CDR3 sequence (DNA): TGTGCCAGCAGCGTAGCATCGAATGTGGGGGAGCTGTTTTTT.

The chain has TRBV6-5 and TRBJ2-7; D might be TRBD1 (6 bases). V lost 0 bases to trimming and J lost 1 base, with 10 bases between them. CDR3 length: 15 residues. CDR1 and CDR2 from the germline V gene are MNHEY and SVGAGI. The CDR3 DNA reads TGTGCCAGCAGTTACTCCGGGACACCTTCCTACGAGCAGTACTTC. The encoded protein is CASSYSGTPSYEQYF.

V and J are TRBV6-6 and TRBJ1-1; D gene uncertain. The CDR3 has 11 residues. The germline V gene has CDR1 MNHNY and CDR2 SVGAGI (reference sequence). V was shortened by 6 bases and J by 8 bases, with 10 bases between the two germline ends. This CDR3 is CASSRKGEAFF. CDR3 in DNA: TGTGCCAGCAGCCGGAAGGGCGAAGCTTTCTTT.

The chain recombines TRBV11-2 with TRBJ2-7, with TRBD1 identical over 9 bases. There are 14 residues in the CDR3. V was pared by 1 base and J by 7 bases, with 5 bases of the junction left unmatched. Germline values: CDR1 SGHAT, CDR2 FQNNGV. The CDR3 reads CASSLVPTGGEQYF. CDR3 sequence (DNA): TGTGCCAGCAGCTTAGTGCCGACAGGGGGTGAGCAGTACTTC.

In DNA form, the CDR3 reads TGCGCCAGCAGCCAAGGGGGAACACGGGACAGGTCGCGCAACAATGAGCAGTTCTTC. It is translated as CASSQGGTRDRSRNNEQFF. The genes are TRBV4-3 and TRBJ2-1; 8 nucleotides line up with TRBD1. This CDR3 contains 19 residues. Germline CDR1 reads LGHNA; CDR2 reads YSLEER. Germline trimming cut 1 base from V and 5 bases from J; bases unmatched to any gene: 16.

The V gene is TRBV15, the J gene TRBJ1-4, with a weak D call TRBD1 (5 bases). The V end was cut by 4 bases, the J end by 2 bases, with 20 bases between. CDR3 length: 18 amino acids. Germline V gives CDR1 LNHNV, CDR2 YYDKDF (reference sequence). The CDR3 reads CATSTKLAGLGTNEKLFF. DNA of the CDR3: TGTGCCACCAGCACAAAGTTGGCAGGGTTGGGCACTAATGAAAAACTGTTTTTT.